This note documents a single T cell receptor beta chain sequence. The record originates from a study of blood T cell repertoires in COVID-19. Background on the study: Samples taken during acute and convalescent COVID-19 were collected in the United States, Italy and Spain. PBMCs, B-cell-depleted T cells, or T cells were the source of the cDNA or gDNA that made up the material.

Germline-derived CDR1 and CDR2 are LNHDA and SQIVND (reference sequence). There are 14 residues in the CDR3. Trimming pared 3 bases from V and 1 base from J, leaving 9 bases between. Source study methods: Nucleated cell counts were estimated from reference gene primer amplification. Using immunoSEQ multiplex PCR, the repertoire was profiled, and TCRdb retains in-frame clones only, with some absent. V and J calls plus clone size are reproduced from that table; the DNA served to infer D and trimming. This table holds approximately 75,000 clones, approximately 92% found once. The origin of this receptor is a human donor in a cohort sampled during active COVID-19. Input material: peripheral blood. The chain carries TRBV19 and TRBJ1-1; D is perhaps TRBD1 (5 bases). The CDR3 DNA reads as TGTGCCAGTAGTATCCAGGGTGCGAACACTGAAGCTTTCTTT. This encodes CASSIQGANTEAFF.